This TCR beta chain was captured in a study of cytotoxic CD8 clonotypes in ibrutinib-treated CLL. Study-level background: Responses: approximately 25 partial, 2 complete; after median about 68 months, around 14 stayed remitted, 12 progressed.

Per the germline V gene, CDR1 is LNHDA and CDR2 is SQIVND (reference sequence). This CDR3 spans 18 amino acids. V gave up 7 bases and J gave up 5 bases, with 26 bases separating them. Data came from immunoSEQ multiplex PCR; TCRdb stores just in-frame clones and leaves some out. This table has approximately 100,000 clones, roughly 80% appearing once. The starting material was PBMCs, obtained after 12 months of ibrutinib treatment. This clonotype originated in a human donor with chronic lymphocytic leukemia. The V and J genes are TRBV19 and TRBJ2-2; D possibly matches TRBD1 or TRBD2 (5 bases each). In DNA form, the CDR3 reads TGTGCCAGTAAATTGAGGGTCGGGGCAAACTACTTTACCGGGGAGCTGTTTTTT. The encoded protein is CASKLRVGANYFTGELFF.